This T cell receptor (beta chain) originates from a study of blood T cell repertoires in COVID-19. Measured with immunoSEQ multiplex PCR; TCRdb has only the in-frame clones, and not every one. In the table there are 300,000 to 400,000 clones, about nine tenths of which are singletons. This clone was detected only once. Between the trimmed V and J ends, which lost 0 bases and 0 bases, there was a span of 17 bases. The CDR3 loop spans 19 amino acids. CDR1 LGHNA and CDR2 YSLEER come from the germline V gene. The rearrangement joins TRBV4-3 to TRBJ2-2; tentative D call: TRBD2 (5 bases). Sequenced: peripheral blood. The sequence was collected from a man aged 25-45 years with COVID-19, enrolled during active disease. CDR3 in DNA: TGCGCCAGCAGCCAAGATCTCGGGGAGCGTACTGCGAACACCGGGGAGCTGTTTTTT. It translates to CASSQDLGERTANTGELFF.